The table lists the clone carrying this T cell receptor beta chain with a few counts. This sample is part of a study of blood T cell repertoires in COVID-19. V dropped 2 bases and J dropped 8; count of bases not matched to a gene: 9. The V gene's germline CDR1 is LGHNA and CDR2 YSLEER. This CDR3 contains 16 residues. Assay used: immunoSEQ multiplex PCR; TCRdb lists only in-frame clones, some missing. The data show 100,000 to 130,000 clones, 88% seen once. The source material was peripheral blood. The chain recombines TRBV4-3 with TRBJ1-2; 12 nucleotides agree with TRBD1. This clonotype originated in a man aged 50 to 60 with active or convalescent COVID-19. This CDR3 reads CASSQSTGTGGEGYTF. The CDR3 nucleotides read TGCGCCAGCAGCCAATCAACCGGGACAGGGGGCGAAGGCTACACCTTC.